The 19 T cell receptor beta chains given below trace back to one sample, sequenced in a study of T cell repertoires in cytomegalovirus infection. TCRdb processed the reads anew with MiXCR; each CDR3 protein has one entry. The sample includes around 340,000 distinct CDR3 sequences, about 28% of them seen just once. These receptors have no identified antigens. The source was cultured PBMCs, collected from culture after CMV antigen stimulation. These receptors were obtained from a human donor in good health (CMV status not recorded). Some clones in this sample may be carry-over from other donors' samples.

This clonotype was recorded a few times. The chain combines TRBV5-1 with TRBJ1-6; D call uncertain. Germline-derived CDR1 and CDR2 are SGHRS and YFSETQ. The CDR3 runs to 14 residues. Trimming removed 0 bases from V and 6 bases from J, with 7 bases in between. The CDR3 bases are TGCGCCAGCAGCTTGGAAGGTATTAATTCACCCCTCCACTTT. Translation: CASSLEGINSPLHF.

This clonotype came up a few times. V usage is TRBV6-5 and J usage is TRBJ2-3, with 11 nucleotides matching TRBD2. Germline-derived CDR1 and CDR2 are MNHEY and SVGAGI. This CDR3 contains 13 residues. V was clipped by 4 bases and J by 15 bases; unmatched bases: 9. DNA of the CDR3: TGTGCCAGCAGTTTAGCGGGGGGGCCGGGGGGATATTTT. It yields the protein CASSLAGGPGGYF.

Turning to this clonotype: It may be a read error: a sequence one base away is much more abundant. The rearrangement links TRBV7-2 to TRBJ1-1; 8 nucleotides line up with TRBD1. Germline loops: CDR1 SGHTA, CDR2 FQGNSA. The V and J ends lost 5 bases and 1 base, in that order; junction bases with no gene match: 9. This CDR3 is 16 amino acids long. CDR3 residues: CASSNMTGTGNTEAFF. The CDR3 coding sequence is TGTGCCAGCAGCAACATGACCGGGACAGGGAACACTGAAGCTTTCTTT.

CDR3 sequence reads: CASTSQTGSQPQHF. The CDR3 nucleotides are TGTGCCAGCACCTCCCAGACAGGTAGTCAGCCCCAGCATTTT. This chain connects TRBV12-3 or TRBV12-4 to TRBJ1-5; D might be TRBD1 (6 bases). Trimming shortened V by 7 bases and J by 6 bases, and 16 bases separated the two germline ends. This CDR3 contains 14 residues.

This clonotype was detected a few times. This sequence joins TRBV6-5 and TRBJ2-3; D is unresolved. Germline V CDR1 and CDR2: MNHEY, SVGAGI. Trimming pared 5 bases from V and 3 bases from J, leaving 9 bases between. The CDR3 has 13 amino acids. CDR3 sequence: CASSTPATDTQYF. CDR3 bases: TGTGCCAGCAGTACGCCAGCTACAGATACGCAGTATTTT.

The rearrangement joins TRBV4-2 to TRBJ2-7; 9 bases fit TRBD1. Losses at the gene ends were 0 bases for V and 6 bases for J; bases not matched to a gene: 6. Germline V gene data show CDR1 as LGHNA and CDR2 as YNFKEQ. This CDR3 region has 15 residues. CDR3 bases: TGTGCCAGCAGCCAAGATGGGACAGGGTTCTCCGAGCAGTACTTC. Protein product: CASSQDGTGFSEQYF.

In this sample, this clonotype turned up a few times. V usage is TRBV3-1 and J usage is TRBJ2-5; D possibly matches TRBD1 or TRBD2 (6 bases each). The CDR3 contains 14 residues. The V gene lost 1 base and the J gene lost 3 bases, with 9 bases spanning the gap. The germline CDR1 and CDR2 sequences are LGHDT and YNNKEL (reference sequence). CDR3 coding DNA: TGTGCCAGCAGCCAAGTGGGGGGCGAAGAGACCCAGTACTTC. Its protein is CASSQVGGEETQYF.

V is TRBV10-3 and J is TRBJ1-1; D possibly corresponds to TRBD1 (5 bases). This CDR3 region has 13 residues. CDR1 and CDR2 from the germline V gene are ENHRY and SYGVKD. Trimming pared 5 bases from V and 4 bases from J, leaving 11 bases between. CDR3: CAISPGGGTEAFF. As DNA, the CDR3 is TGTGCCATCAGTCCGGGCGGGGGCACTGAAGCTTTCTTT.

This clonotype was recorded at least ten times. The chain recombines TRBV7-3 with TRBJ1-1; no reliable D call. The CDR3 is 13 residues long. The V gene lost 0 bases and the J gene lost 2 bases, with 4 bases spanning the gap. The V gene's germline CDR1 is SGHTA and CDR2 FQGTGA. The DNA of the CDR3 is TGTGCCAGCAGCTTAACCAGAAACACTGAAGCTTTCTTT. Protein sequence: CASSLTRNTEAFF.

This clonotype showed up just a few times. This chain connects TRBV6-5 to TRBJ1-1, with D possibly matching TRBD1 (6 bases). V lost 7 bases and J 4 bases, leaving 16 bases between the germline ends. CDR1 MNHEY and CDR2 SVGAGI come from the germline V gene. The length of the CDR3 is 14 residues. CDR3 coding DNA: TGTGCCAGCACAGAACAGGCCAGGGGCACTGAAGCTTTCTTT. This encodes CASTEQARGTEAFF.

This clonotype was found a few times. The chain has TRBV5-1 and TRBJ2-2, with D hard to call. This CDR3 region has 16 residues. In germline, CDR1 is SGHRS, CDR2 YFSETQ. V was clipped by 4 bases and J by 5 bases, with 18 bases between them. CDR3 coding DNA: TGCGCCAGCAGCATCTACAGCGATACAAGAACCGGGGAGCTGTTTTTT. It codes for CASSIYSDTRTGELFF. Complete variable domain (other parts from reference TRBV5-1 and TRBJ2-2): KAGVTQTPRYLIKTRGQQVTLSCSPISGHRSVSWYQQTPGQGLQFLFEYFSETQRNKGNFPGRFSGRQFSNSRSEMNVSTLELGDSALYLCASSIYSDTRTGELFFGEGSRLTVL.

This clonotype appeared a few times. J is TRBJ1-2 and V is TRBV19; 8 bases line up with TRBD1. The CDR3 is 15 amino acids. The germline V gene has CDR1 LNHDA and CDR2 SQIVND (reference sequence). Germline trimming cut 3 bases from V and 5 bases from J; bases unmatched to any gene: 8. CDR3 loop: CASSIPGQGLYGYTF. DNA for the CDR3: TGTGCCAGTAGTATTCCAGGACAGGGATTATATGGCTACACCTTC.

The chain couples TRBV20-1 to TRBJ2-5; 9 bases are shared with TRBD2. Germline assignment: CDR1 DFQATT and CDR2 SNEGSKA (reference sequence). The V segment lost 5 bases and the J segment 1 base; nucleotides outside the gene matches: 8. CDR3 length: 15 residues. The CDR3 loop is CSALISGRPQETQYF. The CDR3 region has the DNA TGCAGTGCTCTGATAAGCGGGAGGCCCCAAGAGACCCAGTACTTC.

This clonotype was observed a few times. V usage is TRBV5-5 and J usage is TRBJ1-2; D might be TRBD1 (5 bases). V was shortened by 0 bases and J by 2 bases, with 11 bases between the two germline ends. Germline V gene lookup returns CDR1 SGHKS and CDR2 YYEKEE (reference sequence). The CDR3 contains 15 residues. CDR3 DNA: TGTGCCAGCAGCTTGGGGTACAGGTTAAACTATGGCTACACCTTC. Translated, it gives CASSLGYRLNYGYTF.

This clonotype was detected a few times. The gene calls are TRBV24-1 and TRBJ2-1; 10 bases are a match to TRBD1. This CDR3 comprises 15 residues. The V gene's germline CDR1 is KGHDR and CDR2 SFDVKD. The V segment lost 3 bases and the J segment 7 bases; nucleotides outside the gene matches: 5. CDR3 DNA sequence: TGTGCCACCAGTGATCCCGGACAGGGGGGAAATGAGCAGTTCTTC. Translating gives CATSDPGQGGNEQFF.

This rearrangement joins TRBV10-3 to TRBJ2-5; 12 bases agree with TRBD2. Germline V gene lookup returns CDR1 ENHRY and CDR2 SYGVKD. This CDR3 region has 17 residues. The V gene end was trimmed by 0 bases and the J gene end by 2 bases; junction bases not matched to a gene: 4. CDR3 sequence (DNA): TGTGCCATCAGTGAGTCCCTAGCGGGAGGGGGTCAAGAGACCCAGTACTTC. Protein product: CAISESLAGGGQETQYF.

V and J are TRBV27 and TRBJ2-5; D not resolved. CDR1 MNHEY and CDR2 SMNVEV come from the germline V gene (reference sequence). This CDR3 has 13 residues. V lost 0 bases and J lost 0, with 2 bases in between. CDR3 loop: CASSLSDQETQYF. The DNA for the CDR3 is TGTGCCAGCAGTTTATCGGACCAAGAGACCCAGTACTTC.

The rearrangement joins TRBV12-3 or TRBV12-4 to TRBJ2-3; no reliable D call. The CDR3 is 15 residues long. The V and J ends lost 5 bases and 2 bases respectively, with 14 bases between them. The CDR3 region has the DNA TGTGCCAGCAGTCACGGGTCGGTTCACACAGATACGCAGTATTTT. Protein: CASSHGSVHTDTQYF.

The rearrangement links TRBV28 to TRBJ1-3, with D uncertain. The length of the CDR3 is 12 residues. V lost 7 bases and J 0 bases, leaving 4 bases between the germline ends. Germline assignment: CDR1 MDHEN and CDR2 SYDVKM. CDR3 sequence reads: CASIDSGNTIYF. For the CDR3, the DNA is TGTGCCAGCATAGACTCTGGAAACACCATATATTTT.